Given below is one T cell receptor (beta chain) in context. The antigen is not known. The ends lost 8 bases at V and 7 bases at J; junction bases unmatched: 13. The V gene's germline CDR1 is SQVTM and CDR2 ANQGSEA. The CDR3 is made up of 13 amino acids. These data belong to a study of blood T cells in healthy people across ages. Study outcomes and limitations: Getting older went along with TCR beta diversity per million T cells dropping roughly linearly.

Isolated per sample were at least 7 million PBMCs. Together with a sample-barcoded 5' primer, a J-beta primer mix was included in a second PCR lasting roughly 6 to 12 cycles. Tagging of each cDNA molecule was performed by a template-switch adaptor with 12 random nucleotides. TCRdb re-analysed the 5' RACE reads in MiXCR, keeping a single row per CDR3 protein. The repertoire holds fewer than 800,000 distinct CDR3 sequences, with around 49% as singletons. The TCR originated in an older woman in good health. The sequenced material came from blood. The rearrangement uses TRBV29-1 and TRBJ2-7; 8 nucleotides agree with TRBD1. Here the CDR3 reads CSSARDRYNEQYF. CDR3 coding DNA: TGCAGCTCCGCGCGGGACAGGTACAATGAGCAGTACTTC.